This T cell receptor beta chain was sequenced in a study of cytotoxic CD8 clonotypes in ibrutinib-treated CLL (dated by TCRdb to the early 2020s). Notes on the research overall: The cohort had about a dozen relapsed/refractory and around 15 treatment-naive patients; fewer than 18 were IGHV unmutated. Longitudinal samples were obtainable from about 30% of the roughly 90 participants in the trial. Partial responses were observed in 24 patients and complete responses in 2; after a median follow-up of roughly 72 months, remission was maintained in 14 patients and progression was observed in approximately 12. Response samples were taken after a median of roughly 12 months on treatment, ranging from about 6 to 36 months. Cryopreserved peripheral blood mononuclear cells were obtained prior to treatment, at the time of response, and at either disease progression or sustained remission. On average, each sample yielded about 260,000 productive templates and about 100,000 productive rearrangements. Every remission and progressive disease sample was obtained while ibrutinib was still being received by the patients. Broad study findings and their caveats: At baseline, clonality was higher than in age-matched healthy donors and showed a strong correlation with circulating CD8+ T-cell counts. Lymph node repertoires were not examined, and the timing of sampling was not matched between patients in sustained remission and those whose disease progressed. Public clonotypes were rare and either contracted or stayed stable during treatment, and the rise in clonality at ibrutinib response reflected the expansion of private clonotypes. Clonality increased at ibrutinib response, stayed stable in sustained remission, and fell back toward baseline at progression.

A MiSeq instrument was used for deep resolution sequencing, which targeted depths ranging from 1 in 1 million up to 1 in 200,000 T cells, with coverage averaging 10x for each clonotype. TCR beta libraries were generated with the immunoSEQ hsTCRB Kit. The authors' pipeline ran thus. Data were analyzed with ImmunoSEQ Data Assistant and ImmunoSEQ Analyzer, with V, D and J genes assigned per IMGT definitions. Clonality, which ranges from 0 to 1, was calculated by subtracting the normalized Shannon entropy of productive rearrangement frequencies from one. Only overrepresented clonotypes making up at least 0.05% of each patient's repertoire were included in the public clonotype analysis. Repertoires from some twelve age-matched healthy donors in immuneACCESS were used as clonality controls. The immuneACCESS repertoire file appears here via TCRdb, limited to in-frame rearrangements. These files lack a portion of the clones; in checked studies, under half of the deficit traces to unresolved V genes, and the cause of the others is not known. V and J calls and clone size are as listed in that table; D and trimming were resolved from the DNA. The sample table records about 26,000 clones; 85% of these occur just once. The ten largest make up 6.5% to 8% of the sample.

As for this clone: Its antigen is not yet known. No much larger clonotype is one base removed from it; base qualities were not supplied.

The time point label, as the study defines it: roughly 2 years on ibrutinib. For TCR beta library preparation, roughly 2.1 micrograms of genomic DNA were isolated from cryopreserved PBMCs. Longitudinal blood samples from CLL patients receiving ibrutinib monotherapy were subjected to high-throughput TCR beta sequencing. Patients were enrolled in a phase 2 open-label single-center ibrutinib monotherapy trial. Measured from the cysteine to the phenylalanine, the CDR3 is 15 residues long. Solely the CDR3 DNA is kept, with 45 bases framed from the first base. Trimming takes 5 bases from V and 8 bases from J, and the germline ends sit 19 bases apart. From the germline V gene, CDR1 is MDHEN and CDR2 is SYDVKM.

The rearranged segments are TRBV28 and TRBJ2-1; confidence is insufficient to name the D gene. This TCR was sampled from a human donor with chronic lymphocytic leukemia. Material: PBMCs, obtained after 24 months of ibrutinib treatment. The CDR3 amino acid sequence is: CASSASMTVTHEQFF. Here is the DNA: TGTGCCAGCAGTGCCTCAATGACCGTGACCCATGAGCAGTTCTTC. Reference TRBV28 and TRBJ2-1 proteins supply the regions before and after the CDR3; the full variable domain is: DVKVTQSSRYLVKRTGEKVFLECVQDMDHENMFWYRQDPGLGLRLIYFSYDVKMKEKGDIPEGYSVSREKKERFSLILESASTNQTSMYLCASSASMTVTHEQFFGPGTRLTVL.